Listed below are T cell receptor beta chains from one sample, sequenced in a study of cytomegalovirus exposure and HLA in healthy donors. Profiling relied on immunoSEQ multiplex PCR, and the TCRdb table lists in-frame clones only, not all of them. The sample table sets out 55,000 or so clones. Sequences were obtained from PBMCs. Source of these receptors: a woman aged 30 to 39 in good health and CMV-seropositive. Both conserved end residues are trimmed from each CDR3.

v_call	j_call	cdr3_aa
TRBV15	TRBJ2-5	ATSRSTGTGETQY
TRBV6-1	TRBJ2-6	ASSEMAAGANVLT
TRBV19	TRBJ1-2	ASSRQGDTNYGYT
TRBV11-2	TRBJ1-1	ASSRDRSGTMNTEAF
TRBV11-3	TRBJ2-2	ASSTRVRDTGELF
TRBV6-5	TRBJ2-7	ASRRQGSYEQY
TRBV6-6	TRBJ1-4	ASSYPGEEKLF
TRBV2	TRBJ2-5	ASSEGQFQETQY
TRBV6-5	TRBJ2-2	ASSDGTATGELF
TRBV7-3	TRBJ1-2	ASSLVAGADGYT
TRBV11-2	TRBJ2-7	ASSLAGTGFYEQY
TRBV19	TRBJ2-1	ASSIGTSWNEQF
TRBV27	TRBJ1-1	ASSPTVNTEAF
TRBV28	TRBJ2-7	ATEAGQGFYEQY
TRBV11-2	TRBJ2-5	ASSLTGFETQY
TRBV29-1	TRBJ1-2	SVAGQGARGYT
TRBV7-9	TRBJ2-2	ASRPHRGRLGELF
TRBV6-5	TRBJ1-2	ASSYGTGVEGYT
TRBV4-1	TRBJ2-2	ASSQTSEELF
TRBV9	TRBJ2-5	ASSTRTAQETQY
TRBV7-9	TRBJ2-2	ASSVRGPTGELF
TRBV9	TRBJ2-2	ASSPGTGELF